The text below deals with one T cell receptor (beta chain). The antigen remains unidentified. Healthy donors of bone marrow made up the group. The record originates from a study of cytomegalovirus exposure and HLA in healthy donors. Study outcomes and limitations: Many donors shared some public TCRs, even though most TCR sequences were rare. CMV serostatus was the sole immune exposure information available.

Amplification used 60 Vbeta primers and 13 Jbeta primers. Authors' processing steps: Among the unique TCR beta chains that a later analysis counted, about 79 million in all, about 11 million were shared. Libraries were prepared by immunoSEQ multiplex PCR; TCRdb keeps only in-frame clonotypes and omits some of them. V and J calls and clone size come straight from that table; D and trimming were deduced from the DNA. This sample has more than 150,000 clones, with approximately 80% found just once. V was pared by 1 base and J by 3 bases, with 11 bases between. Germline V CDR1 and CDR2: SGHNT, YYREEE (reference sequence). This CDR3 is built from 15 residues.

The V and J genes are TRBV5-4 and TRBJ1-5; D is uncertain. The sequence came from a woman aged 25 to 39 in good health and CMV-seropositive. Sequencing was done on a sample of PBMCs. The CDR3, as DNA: TGTGCCAGCAGCTTGTGGGGAGGGCCCAATCAGCCCCAGCATTTT. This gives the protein CASSLWGGPNQPQHF.